These 10 T cell receptor beta chains share one sample of origin, sequenced in a study of T cell changes during pregnancy in multiple sclerosis. The repertoire was sequenced with immunoSEQ multiplex PCR; TCRdb's copy has only in-frame clones and lacks some. The table has 85,000 to 100,000 clones, around 90% seen once; the top ten hold 1.5%. This material consisted of peripheral blood, taken in the first trimester of pregnancy. The receptors were gathered from a female donor with multiple sclerosis, enrolled in a pregnancy study.

Here the CDR3 reads CASSIVDLSYEQYF. Written as DNA, the CDR3 is TGTGCCAGTAGTATAGTGGACTTGTCCTACGAGCAGTACTTC. The chain uses TRBV19 and TRBJ2-7; TRBD2 is a possible D gene (5 bases). The CDR3 loop spans 14 amino acids. Germline values: CDR1 LNHDA, CDR2 SQIVND (reference sequence). The V end was cut by 1 base, the J end by 1 base, with 8 bases between. The full variable domain, completed using reference TRBV19 and TRBJ2-7, is DGGITQSPKYLFRKEGQNVTLSCEQNLNHDAMYWYRQDPGQGLRLIYYSQIVNDFQKGDIAEGYSVSREKKESFPLTVTSAQKNPTAFYLCASSIVDLSYEQYFGPGTRLTVT.

This chain connects TRBV18 to TRBJ2-5; no firm D call. Trimming pared 1 base from V and 5 bases from J, leaving 11 bases between. Germline CDR1 reads KGHSH; CDR2 reads LQKENI. This CDR3 comprises 14 residues. CDR3 DNA sequence: TGTGCCAGCTCACCACTGGCTTCTTTGGAGACCCAGTACTTC. This gives the protein CASSPLASLETQYF.

The chain combines TRBV2 with TRBJ1-4; TRBD1 matches at 11 bases. CDR1 is SNHLY and CDR2 is FYNNEI in the germline V gene. This CDR3 comprises 15 residues. Trimming took 6 bases from V and 2 from J; bases not matched to a gene: 2. The CDR3 loop is CASRGQGATNEKLFF. CDR3 DNA: TGTGCCAGCAGAGGACAGGGGGCGACTAATGAAAAACTGTTTTTT. The whole variable domain, filled in from reference TRBV2 and TRBJ1-4, reads EPEVTQTPSHQVTQMGQEVILRCVPISNHLYFYWYRQILGQKVEFLVSFYNNEISEKSEIFDDQFSVERPDGSNFTLKIRSTKLEDSAMYFCASRGQGATNEKLFFGSGTQLSVL.

V gene TRBV20-1 combines with J gene TRBJ2-2; D is ambiguous. The CDR3 consists of 11 residues. V lost 7 bases, J lost 2 bases, and 5 bases lay in between. Germline V gene lookup returns CDR1 DFQATT and CDR2 SNEGSKA (reference sequence). The CDR3 sequence: CSVRNTGELFF. The CDR3 region has the DNA TGCAGTGTCAGAAACACCGGGGAGCTGTTTTTT.

In nucleotides, the CDR3 is TGTGCCAGCAGCCGGACGGGAAGTGTTCAAGATACGCAGTATTTT. This codes for CASSRTGSVQDTQYF. The V gene is TRBV7-9, the J gene TRBJ2-3; tentative D call: TRBD2 (5 bases). There are 15 residues in the CDR3. The germline gives CDR1 SEHNR, CDR2 FQNEAQ (reference sequence). Between the trimmed V and J ends, which lost 5 bases and 5 bases, there was a span of 17 bases.

The chain couples TRBV28 to TRBJ2-7, with a possible D match to TRBD1 (5 bases). Germline CDR1 reads MDHEN; CDR2 reads SYDVKM. V lost 7 bases, J lost 4 bases, and 17 bases lay in between. CDR3 length equals 14 residues. CDR3 region: CASTGQGRAYEQYF. CDR3 DNA sequence: TGTGCCAGCACTGGGCAGGGTCGAGCGTACGAGCAGTACTTC.

V is TRBV29-1 and J is TRBJ2-3; 8 bases align to TRBD1. The V gene end was trimmed by 4 bases and the J gene end by 3 bases; junction bases not matched to a gene: 6. The germline gives CDR1 SQVTM, CDR2 ANQGSEA. CDR3 length: 14 residues. CDR3 in DNA: TGCAGCGTTGTAGGACAGGGTGAGACAGATACGCAGTATTTT. As protein: CSVVGQGETDTQYF.

The chain carries TRBV7-8 and TRBJ1-3; 7 nucleotides line up with TRBD1. J was trimmed by 4 bases and V by 4 bases; bases with no gene match: 10. CDR1 SGHVS and CDR2 FQNEAQ come from the germline V gene. CDR3 length: 16 amino acids. The CDR3 region has the DNA TGTGCCAGCAGCTACCCCCAACAGGGGCGAGGAAACACCATATATTTT. Residues: CASSYPQQGRGNTIYF.

This clone was seen many times. The chain has TRBV11-3 and TRBJ2-2, with a possible D match to TRBD2 (6 bases). This CDR3 is 13 amino acids long. The V end was cut by 2 bases, the J end by 7 bases, with 8 bases between. Germline lookup yields CDR1 SGHNT and CDR2 YENEEA. The DNA for the CDR3 is TGTGCCAGCAGCTTACGGGGGATCGGGGAGCTGTTTTTT. Its protein is CASSLRGIGELFF.

The chain carries TRBV7-9 and TRBJ2-7; D may be TRBD2 (6 bases). Trimming removed 5 bases at V and 4 bases at J, with 6 bases between. The CDR3 spans 11 residues. Per the germline V gene, CDR1 is SEHNR and CDR2 is FQNEAQ (reference sequence). For the CDR3, the DNA is TGTGCCAGCAGCCGGGGGTACGAGCAGTACTTC. Amino acid sequence: CASSRGYEQYF.